The subject of this entry is one T cell receptor beta chain. Its antigen is as yet unknown. This sample is part of a study of cytomegalovirus exposure and HLA in healthy donors. Study summary: A preliminary data release comprised 80 million to 95 million unique TCRs obtained from HLA-typed donors. Study-level results: Among the sequence variants, a highly shared cluster was likely an artifact of sequencing. Among immune exposure information, only CMV serostatus was available.

Use of 60 Vbeta and 13 Jbeta primers characterized the PCR. Data came from immunoSEQ multiplex PCR; TCRdb stores just in-frame clones and leaves some out. The repertoire holds 110,000 or so clones, approximately 71% seen once, with roughly 5.9% in the top ten. Looked up from germline, CDR1 is SEHNR and CDR2 is FQNEAQ (reference sequence). This CDR3 has 14 residues. Trimming at V came to 5 bases and at J to 1 base, leaving 4 bases not matched to a gene. The sample consisted of PBMCs. The rearrangement links TRBV7-9 to TRBJ1-1, with 7 nucleotides matching TRBD1. This TCR was recovered from a woman in her 70s in good health and CMV-seropositive. The CDR3 region is CASSPGTANTEAFF. In nucleotides, the CDR3 is TGTGCCAGCAGCCCCGGGACAGCGAACACTGAAGCTTTCTTT.